The entry below gives a single TCR beta chain sequence along with its context. Its specificity is unknown. This specimen comes from a study of T cell responses to AZD1222 COVID-19 vaccine. Findings and limits, study-wide: The sample set comprised mostly white British donors with more females, and clonal diversity was possibly underestimated.

TCRdb's copy holds only in-frame clones and misses some; the assay was immunoSEQ multiplex PCR. The top ten clones hold around 3.8% of a sample with around 120,000 clones, around 89% of them seen once. Germline V gene lookup returns CDR1 MNHEY and CDR2 SMNVEV (reference sequence). V was trimmed by 7 bases and J by 7 bases, leaving 19 bases between them. This CDR3 contains 14 residues. V usage is TRBV27 and J usage is TRBJ1-1; TRBD1 might be the D (6 bases). The specimen was peripheral blood, collected 28 days after the second AZD1222 dose. The TCR sequence derives from an adult who received the AZD1222 COVID-19 vaccine. The CDR3 DNA is TGTGCCAGCACTGTAGGGCAGGGGTATGGTGAAGCTTTCTTT. It is translated as CASTVGQGYGEAFF.